This T cell receptor beta chain was identified in a study of cytomegalovirus exposure and HLA in healthy donors. Study summary: Among around 180 million T cells, an earlier analysis found roughly 120 million unique TCR beta sequences. There were just under 400 genotyped donors. Of these, 81% fell in the genetic ancestry cluster associated with self-reported Caucasian donors. Study findings and constraints: The study had only CMV serostatus as immune exposure information. Investigators reported approximately 170 TCR beta chains as tied to cytomegalovirus.

Vbeta (60) and Jbeta (13) primers were used in the PCR. The repertoire was sequenced with immunoSEQ multiplex PCR; TCRdb's copy has only in-frame clones and lacks some. The sample records approximately 140,000 clones, around three quarters being singletons. As concerns this clone: Antigen unknown.

The source of this sequence is a man younger than 40 in good health and CMV-seronegative. Sequencing input: PBMCs.

CDR3 protein: CASSLAQAEAFF. The CDR3 DNA sequence: TGTGCCAGCAGCTTGGCGCAGGCTGAAGCTTTCTTT. The rearrangement links TRBV5-6 to TRBJ1-1, with D unresolved. V was pared by 0 bases and J by 6 bases, with 6 bases between. CDR3 length: 12 amino acids. The germline CDR1 and CDR2 sequences are SGHDT and YYEEEE. Looking up the rest from reference TRBV5-6 and TRBJ1-1 gives the full variable domain: DAGVTQSPTHLIKTRGQQVTLRCSPKSGHDTVSWYQQALGQGPQFIFQYYEEEERQRGNFPDRFSGHQFPNYSSELNVNALLLGDSALYLCASSLAQAEAFFGQGTRLTVV.